This T cell receptor beta chain was captured by sequencing in a study of blood T cells in healthy people across ages. The use of a sample-barcoded 5' primer and a J-beta primer mix characterized a second PCR of roughly 6 to 11 cycles. TCRdb re-analysed the 5' RACE reads in MiXCR, keeping a single row per CDR3 protein. The repertoire holds about 1.4 million distinct CDR3 sequences, with roughly 59% as singletons. This CDR3 is built from 19 residues. The V end was cut by 0 bases, the J end by 0 bases, with 15 bases between. From germline, CDR1 is SGHDN and CDR2 FVKESK. This clonotype originated in a man aged 18 to 35 in good health. The chain couples TRBV14 to TRBJ1-6; D not certain. The sequenced material came from blood. The CDR3 DNA reads TGTGCCAGCAGCCAAGACAGGACCGCTTTTGGCTCCTATAATTCACCCCTCCACTTT. Translated, it gives CASSQDRTAFGSYNSPLHF.